The 30 T cell receptor beta chains listed next were all sequenced from one sample in a study of CD8 T cells in Susac syndrome. Reverse transcription used about 0.45 to 1 ug RNA and random hexamers. TCRdb reprocessed the immunoSEQ multiplex PCR reads with MiXCR, giving one entry per CDR3 protein. Of about 300,000 distinct CDR3 sequences in the sample, around 89% are singletons; the top ten hold approximately 0.18%. Sequencing used CD8+ T cells from PBMCs. These receptors were obtained from a human donor with multiple sclerosis.

The V and J genes are TRBV29-1 and TRBJ2-6, with TRBD1 identical over 9 bases. With 6 bases clipped from V and 1 base from J, the junction kept 7 bases outside the gene matches. Germline lookup yields CDR1 SQVTM and CDR2 ANQGSEA. CDR3 length equals 16 residues. For the CDR3, the DNA is TGCAGCGTGAGGACAGGGGTCTGGTCTGGGGCCAACGTCCTGACTTTC. Protein sequence: CSVRTGVWSGANVLTF.

This clonotype was seen just once. The chain uses TRBV7-6 and TRBJ1-5, with D maybe TRBD1 (5 bases). Trimming stripped 2 bases from V and 9 bases from J, with 11 bases between. The CDR3 extends over 13 amino acids. Germline CDR1 SGHVS, CDR2 FNYEAQ. The CDR3 DNA is TGTGCCAGCAGCTTATCGGGGGGTGGGCCCCAGCATTTT. The encoded protein is CASSLSGGGPQHF.

The chain recombines TRBV4-3 with TRBJ2-4, with a possible D match to TRBD1 (6 bases). CDR1 is LGHNA, CDR2 YSLEER, per germline. The V end lost 5 bases, the J end lost 3 bases, and 11 bases lay between the germline ends. This CDR3 spans 14 amino acids. CDR3 amino acids: CASSTGLGKNIQYF. The CDR3 DNA follows: TGCGCCAGCAGCACAGGGTTGGGCAAAAACATTCAGTACTTC.

The rearrangement links TRBV13 to TRBJ2-1; D remains ambiguous. The CDR3 extends over 12 amino acids. From germline, CDR1 is PRHDT and CDR2 FYEKMQ (reference sequence). Trimming stripped 4 bases from V and 7 bases from J, with 8 bases between. The CDR3 sequence is CASSSRANEQFF. In nucleotides, the CDR3 is TGTGCCAGCAGCTCCAGAGCTAATGAGCAGTTCTTC. Variable domain in full (rest from reference TRBV13 and TRBJ2-1): AAGVIQSPRHLIKEKRETATLKCYPIPRHDTVYWYQQGPGQDPQFLISFYEKMQSDKGSIPDRFSAQQFSDYHSELNMSSLELGDSALYFCASSSRANEQFFGPGTRLTVL.

The chain couples TRBV9 to TRBJ2-7; D ambiguous. This CDR3 spans 13 amino acids. Germline V CDR1 and CDR2: SGDLS, YYNGEE. The V and J ends lost 0 bases and 5 bases respectively, with 9 bases between them. CDR3 in DNA: TGTGCCAGCAGCGTAGAGGGTCAGGACGAGCAGTACTTC. It specifies CASSVEGQDEQYF. The full variable domain, with the rest looked up from reference TRBV9 and TRBJ2-7, is DSGVTQTPKHLITATGQRVTLRCSPRSGDLSVYWYQQSLDQGLQFLIQYYNGEERAKGNILERFSAQQFPDLHSELNLSSLELGDSALYFCASSVEGQDEQYFGPGTRLTVT.

For the CDR3, the DNA is TGTGCCAGCAGCCCCCTGGCCGCGGATACGCAGTATTTT. Translation: CASSPLAADTQYF. The rearrangement uses TRBV7-2 and TRBJ2-3; unclear D gene. Trimming removed 5 bases at V and 6 bases at J, with 12 bases between. Germline CDR1 SGHTA, CDR2 FQGNSA. CDR3 length equals 13 residues.

This chain links TRBV7-2 with TRBJ1-1; weak D call: TRBD1 (6 bases). Trimming removed 2 bases at V and 7 bases at J, with 17 bases between. This CDR3 has 15 amino acids. CDR1 is SGHTA, CDR2 FQGNSA, per germline. CDR3 nucleotides: TGTGCCAGCAGCTTATTTCCTCAGGGGTTATATGAAGCTTTCTTT. This codes for CASSLFPQGLYEAFF.

This chain joins TRBV14 and TRBJ2-5; 11 bases are a match to TRBD2. Germline V lookup: CDR1 SGHDN, CDR2 FVKESK. Trimming at V came to 5 bases and at J to 7 bases, leaving 9 bases not matched to a gene. The CDR3 is 15 residues long. The CDR3 coding sequence is TGTGCCAGCAGCTCGACTAGCGGGGACCGGGGGACCCAGTACTTC. The encoded protein is CASSSTSGDRGTQYF.

The gene calls are TRBV5-1 and TRBJ2-1, with TRBD1 as a possible D gene (6 bases). CDR3 length equals 16 residues. The V gene lost 3 bases and the J gene lost 2 bases, with 15 bases spanning the gap. Looked up from germline, CDR1 is SGHRS and CDR2 is YFSETQ. Written as DNA, the CDR3 is TGCGCCAGCAGCTACAGGGCCGAAGCGACCTACAATGAGCAGTTCTTC. This gives the protein CASSYRAEATYNEQFF. Supplemented by reference TRBV5-1 and TRBJ2-1, the full variable domain reads KAGVTQTPRYLIKTRGQQVTLSCSPISGHRSVSWYQQTPGQGLQFLFEYFSETQRNKGNFPGRFSGRQFSNSRSEMNVSTLELGDSALYLCASSYRAEATYNEQFFGPGTRLTVL.

This chain joins TRBV7-8 and TRBJ1-1; no clear D gene. CDR1 is SGHVS and CDR2 is FQNEAQ in the germline V gene. The CDR3 loop spans 13 amino acids. V was cut by 8 bases and J by 1 base, with 11 bases left in between. The CDR3 sequence: CASALVGNTEAFF. CDR3 in DNA: TGTGCCAGCGCCCTCGTGGGGAACACTGAAGCTTTCTTT.

V and J are TRBV29-1 and TRBJ1-2; 10 bases match TRBD1. V was clipped by 7 bases and J by 8 bases; unmatched bases: 13. CDR1 SQVTM and CDR2 ANQGSEA come from the germline V gene. The CDR3 is made up of 14 amino acids. The chain's CDR3 is CSAVGQGSFRGYTF. The CDR3 bases are TGCAGCGCCGTGGGACAGGGGTCCTTCCGAGGCTACACCTTC. The full variable domain, completed using reference TRBV29-1 and TRBJ1-2, is SAVISQKPSRDICQRGTSLTIQCQVDSQVTMMFWYRQQPGQSLTLIATANQGSEATYESGFVIDKFPISRPNLTFSTLTVSNMSPEDSSIYLCSAVGQGSFRGYTFGSGTRLTVV.

This clonotype was picked up one time. For the CDR3, the DNA is TGTGCCAGTGAAACCGGAACTGAAGCTTTCTTT. Its protein is CASETGTEAFF. The J gene is TRBJ1-1, the V gene TRBV6-2 or TRBV6-3; D unresolved. Deletions cut 9 bases from V and 5 bases from J, with 10 bases between. From germline, CDR1 is MNHEY and CDR2 SVGEGT. The length of the CDR3 is 11 residues.

The chain links TRBV2 to TRBJ2-7; D is ambiguous. Germline-derived CDR1 and CDR2 are SNHLY and FYNNEI. V lost 0 bases and J lost 3, with 12 bases in between. CDR3 length equals 15 residues. In DNA, the CDR3 is TGTGCCAGCAGTGAAGCGGCACTTGCCCTCTACGAGCAGTACTTC. Its protein product is CASSEAALALYEQYF.

The genes are TRBV2 and TRBJ1-1, with D unclear. The V gene lost 7 bases and the J gene lost 0 bases, with 6 bases spanning the gap. The CDR3 is 12 residues long. CDR1 and CDR2 (germline): SNHLY, FYNNEI. This chain's CDR3 is CASIGLNTEAFF. CDR3 bases: TGTGCCAGCATCGGGTTGAACACTGAAGCTTTCTTT.

This chain links TRBV6-5 with TRBJ2-1; D tentatively fits TRBD1 or TRBD2 (6 bases each). The germline V gene encodes CDR1 MNHEY and CDR2 SVGAGI. Trimming left V 0 bases short and J 7 bases short, with 10 bases between. This CDR3 contains 14 residues. The CDR3 region has the DNA TGTGCCAGCAGTTACTCGGGGGGCAGGAATGAGCAGTTCTTC. Amino acids: CASSYSGGRNEQFF.

The V gene is TRBV6-5, the J gene TRBJ2-2; possible D gene TRBD1, 7 bases. CDR1 is MNHEY and CDR2 is SVGAGI in the germline V gene. This CDR3 region has 16 residues. The V and J ends lost 0 bases and 10 bases respectively, with 18 bases between them. The CDR3 DNA sequence: TGTGCCAGCAGTTACTCGGAGGGGGCGGTTGCATTGGAGCTGTTTTTT. It is translated as CASSYSEGAVALELFF.

The genes are TRBV6-5 and TRBJ2-3; D uncertain. V lost 5 bases to trimming and J lost 1 base, with 7 bases between them. The CDR3 has 13 residues. Germline CDR1 reads MNHEY; CDR2 reads SVGAGI. This chain's CDR3 is CASSEEGTDTQYF. CDR3 sequence (DNA): TGTGCCAGCAGTGAGGAAGGCACAGATACGCAGTATTTT.

The chain has TRBV12-3 or TRBV12-4 and TRBJ1-1; D is unresolved. This CDR3 comprises 15 residues. Trimming stripped 4 bases from V and 0 bases from J, with 12 bases between. The CDR3 here is CASSSPRGMNTEAFF. Here the CDR3 DNA reads TGTGCCAGCAGTTCCCCGCGAGGGATGAACACTGAAGCTTTCTTT.

This clonotype has only a few counts. This chain joins TRBV12-3 or TRBV12-4 and TRBJ2-7; D ambiguous. V was shortened by 5 bases and J by 5 bases, with 13 bases between the two germline ends. The CDR3 is made up of 13 amino acids. CDR3 loop: CASSPGPANEQYF. The CDR3, as DNA: TGTGCCAGCAGTCCGGGCCCCGCAAACGAGCAGTACTTC.

The CDR3 DNA reads TGCGCCAGCAGCCAAGGGACAGACTTCTACGAGCAGTACTTC. This translates into CASSQGTDFYEQYF. The rearrangement joins TRBV4-1 to TRBJ2-7, with D tentatively TRBD1 (6 bases). The CDR3 extends over 14 amino acids. CDR1 MGHRA and CDR2 YSYEKL come from the germline V gene. Between the trimmed V and J ends, which lost 1 base and 3 bases, there was a span of 10 bases.

This clonotype was picked up one time. V usage is TRBV12-3 or TRBV12-4 and J usage is TRBJ1-1; the D gene is possibly TRBD1 (5 bases). Trimming cost V 1 base and J 10 bases, with 10 bases left between them. The CDR3 runs to 12 residues. In DNA form, the CDR3 reads TGTGCCAGCAGTTTAGGGGGCTCCGGAGCTTTCTTT. This encodes CASSLGGSGAFF.

The chain couples TRBV5-1 to TRBJ1-2, with a possible D match to TRBD1 (6 bases). Deletions cut 4 bases from V and 8 bases from J, with 18 bases between. The CDR3 has 14 amino acids. In germline, CDR1 is SGHRS, CDR2 YFSETQ. CDR3 sequence reads: CASSPGTGPQGYTF. The CDR3 bases are TGCGCCAGCAGCCCCGGTACAGGGCCTCAAGGCTACACCTTC.

The genes are TRBV5-1 and TRBJ2-7; D gene uncertain. The ends were cut back, 2 bases at V and 0 bases at J, with 15 bases in the middle. Germline CDR1 and CDR2: SGHRS and YFSETQ. The CDR3 covers 16 residues. The CDR3 DNA reads as TGCGCCAGCAGCTTAAGCGACTTCCACAGCTCCTACGAGCAGTACTTC. This gives the protein CASSLSDFHSSYEQYF.

This chain connects TRBV6-2 or TRBV6-3 to TRBJ2-7; TRBD2 agrees at 8 bases. J was trimmed by 2 bases and V by 6 bases; bases with no gene match: 6. This CDR3 has 14 residues. Germline V gives CDR1 MNHEY, CDR2 SVGEGT. The CDR3 sequence is CASSETSGTYEQYF. For the CDR3, the DNA is TGTGCCAGCAGCGAAACTAGCGGCACCTACGAGCAGTACTTC.

This sequence joins TRBV9 and TRBJ2-3; D remains ambiguous. CDR1 and CDR2 from the germline V gene are SGDLS and YYNGEE. V gave up 4 bases and J gave up 4 bases, with 22 bases separating them. The CDR3 covers 17 residues. The CDR3 region has the DNA TGTGCCAGCAGCTTCCGCTTAGGGATCACCCCCGCAGATACGCAGTATTTT. Residues: CASSFRLGITPADTQYF.

The chain is built from TRBV29-1 and TRBJ2-2; TRBD1 matches at 7 bases. CDR1 SQVTM and CDR2 ANQGSEA come from the germline V gene. J was trimmed by 5 bases and V by 4 bases; bases with no gene match: 7. This CDR3 region has 14 residues. The CDR3 nucleotides read TGCAGCGTTGTCGCCGAACAGGGGACCGGGGAGCTGTTTTTT. Amino acid sequence: CSVVAEQGTGELFF.

This chain uses TRBV30 with TRBJ2-7; possibly TRBD2 for D (5 bases). Trimming cost V 4 bases and J 4 bases, with 17 bases left between them. The CDR3 is 14 amino acids. CDR1 is GTSNPN and CDR2 is SVGIG in the germline V gene (reference sequence). The chain's CDR3 is CAWTVGLGEYEQYF. Written as DNA, the CDR3 is TGTGCCTGGACCGTTGGCCTCGGGGAATACGAGCAGTACTTC.

The chain couples TRBV6-4 to TRBJ2-3; TRBD2 matches 7 bases. CDR1 is MRHNA and CDR2 is SNTAGT in the germline V gene. V was clipped by 0 bases and J by 4 bases; unmatched bases: 7. The CDR3 consists of 16 residues. The CDR3 sequence is CASSDSPGEGSDTQYF. The CDR3 nucleotides are TGTGCCAGCAGTGACTCCCCTGGGGAGGGATCAGATACGCAGTATTTT.

The V gene is TRBV11-1, the J gene TRBJ1-1; possibly TRBD1 for D (5 bases). Germline CDR1 SGHAT, CDR2 FQDESV (reference sequence). Trimming stripped 2 bases from V and 1 base from J, with 8 bases between. The CDR3 has 14 residues. The CDR3 nucleotides are TGTGCCAGCAGCTTATATGGACAGAACACTGAAGCTTTCTTT. It specifies CASSLYGQNTEAFF.

This chain connects TRBV5-6 to TRBJ2-7; no firm D call. CDR1 and CDR2 from the germline V gene are SGHDT and YYEEEE. The CDR3 is 14 residues long. V dropped 4 bases and J dropped 1 base, with 12 bases sitting between them. This CDR3 reads CASSTGLTSYEQYF. CDR3 sequence (DNA): TGTGCCAGCAGCACCGGGCTTACTTCCTACGAGCAGTACTTC.